This TCR beta chain appears in the sequencing data of a study of cytomegalovirus exposure and HLA in healthy donors. Trimming left V 4 bases short and J 5 bases short, with 8 bases between. The CDR3 is 12 residues long. Germline CDR1 ENHRY, CDR2 SYGVKD. Study-wide results and caveats: Cytomegalovirus status, reportedly, was diagnosed with high specificity and sensitivity by the classifier.

These donors were members of the approximately 110-subject validation cohort, a group separate from the roughly 670-subject first cohort. Sequencing was performed with immunoSEQ multiplex PCR; in TCRdb, only in-frame clones are kept and a portion is missing. The table includes about 180,000 clones, more than 75% detected once. Comment on this clone: Its antigen remains unidentified.

The V and J genes are TRBV10-3 and TRBJ1-2, with unresolved D. The sample was PBMCs. This TCR came from a man younger than 35 in good health and CMV-seropositive. CDR3 in DNA: TGTGCCATCAGTGGAGGAAATTATGGCTACACCTTC. It yields the protein CAISGGNYGYTF.